Given below is one T cell receptor (beta chain) in context. Its antigen remains unknown. This sample is part of a study of OX40 agonist ivuxolimab in advanced cancers. The method was immunoSEQ multiplex PCR; TCRdb's version includes in-frame clones alone and lacks a portion of them. The table has approximately 37,000 clones, approximately 89% seen once. CDR3 length: 14 amino acids. The V end was cut by 5 bases, the J end by 5 bases, with 12 bases between. Per germline, CDR1 MGHDK and CDR2 SYGVNS. Findings and caveats of the study: On average, a greater number of expanded clones characterised CD8+ T cells relative to CD4+. Antigen specificity of clonally expanded peripheral T cells was not established.

This sequence originates from an adult with an advanced solid tumor such as melanoma, head and neck, liver or kidney cancer. This chain links TRBV25-1 with TRBJ2-2; the D gene is possibly TRBD2 (5 bases). The sample was CD4+ or CD8+ T cells sorted from blood, taken in a trial of the OX40 agonist ivuxolimab. The CDR3 DNA reads as TGTGCCAGCAGTCCCGACGGGATTACCGGGGAGCTGTTTTTT. Protein product: CASSPDGITGELFF. Combining the CDR3 with reference TRBV25-1 and TRBJ2-2 gives the whole variable domain EADIYQTPRYLVIGTGKKITLECSQTMGHDKMYWYQQDPGMELHLIHYSYGVNSTEKGDLSSESTVSRIRTEHFPLTLESARPSHTSQYLCASSPDGITGELFFGEGSRLTVL.